Listed below are T cell receptor beta chains from one sample, sequenced in a study of blood T cell repertoires in COVID-19. Using immunoSEQ multiplex PCR, the repertoire was profiled, and TCRdb retains in-frame clones only, with some absent. This table holds over 250,000 clones, about 88% found once. The sequenced sample was peripheral blood. The receptors here all came from a human donor with COVID-19, enrolled during active disease. The donor label of this sample is uncertain. Each CDR3 is given with its conserved first and last residue. The order of the fields is clone size, D gene, J gene, V gene, CDR3 protein, CDR3 DNA. The D gene is left open where the match is weak. Not all rows give a size; the values are once, few, many and, for expanded clones, a class.

clone size: -
D gene: TRBD2
J gene: TRBJ2-3
V gene: TRBV2
CDR3 protein: CASSWTSGRTDTQYF
CDR3 DNA: TGTGCCAGCAGCTGGACTAGCGGGAGGACAGATACGCAGTATTTT

clone size: once
D gene: TRBD2
J gene: TRBJ2-3
V gene: TRBV9
CDR3 protein: CASSLAERDTQYF
CDR3 DNA: TGTGCCAGCAGCCTAGCGGAGAGGGATACGCAGTATTTT

clone size: -
D gene: TRBD1
J gene: TRBJ1-1
V gene: TRBV18
CDR3 protein: CASSEDRGSLYEAFF
CDR3 DNA: TGTGCCAGCTCAGAGGACAGGGGATCCCTGTATGAAGCTTTCTTT

clone size: -
D gene: TRBD1
J gene: TRBJ2-3
V gene: TRBV7-3
CDR3 protein: CASSPDRGKTDTQYF
CDR3 DNA: TGTGCCAGCAGCCCTGACAGGGGCAAGACAGATACGCAGTATTTT

clone size: -
D gene: TRBD1
J gene: TRBJ2-3
V gene: TRBV27
CDR3 protein: CASSHDRGLGDTQYF
CDR3 DNA: TGTGCCAGCAGCCATGACAGGGGGCTGGGGGATACGCAGTATTTT

clone size: -
D gene: TRBD1
J gene: TRBJ1-1
V gene: TRBV12-5
CDR3 protein: CASGLTGEVNTEAFF
CDR3 DNA: TGTGCTAGTGGTTTGACAGGGGAGGTGAACACTGAAGCTTTCTTT

clone size: -
D gene: -
J gene: TRBJ1-4
V gene: TRBV19
CDR3 protein: CASSFRGEKLFF
CDR3 DNA: TGTGCCAGTAGTTTCAGGGGTGAAAAACTGTTTTTT

clone size: few
D gene: TRBD1
J gene: TRBJ1-2
V gene: TRBV10-3
CDR3 protein: CAIMRGQGTYGYTF
CDR3 DNA: TGTGCCATCATGCGGGGACAGGGGACCTATGGCTACACCTTC

clone size: few
D gene: -
J gene: TRBJ2-3
V gene: TRBV5-1
CDR3 protein: CASSLEVASSLGDTQYF
CDR3 DNA: TGCGCCAGCAGCTTAGAGGTGGCCAGTTCCCTCGGAGATACGCAGTATTTT

clone size: -
D gene: -
J gene: TRBJ2-3
V gene: TRBV18
CDR3 protein: CASSAGQNTDTQYF
CDR3 DNA: TGTGCCAGCTCAGCCGGACAGAACACAGATACGCAGTATTTT

clone size: -
D gene: -
J gene: TRBJ2-1
V gene: TRBV2
CDR3 protein: CASSEGGDEQFF
CDR3 DNA: TGTGCCAGCAGTGAAGGGGGGGATGAGCAGTTCTTC

clone size: -
D gene: TRBD2
J gene: TRBJ2-1
V gene: TRBV2
CDR3 protein: CASSERSGSYNEQFF
CDR3 DNA: TGTGCCAGCAGTGAACGGAGCGGGAGCTACAATGAGCAGTTCTTC

clone size: -
D gene: TRBD1
J gene: TRBJ2-2
V gene: TRBV2
CDR3 protein: CASSEYPGQTTGELFF
CDR3 DNA: TGTGCCAGCAGTGAATACCCGGGACAGACCACCGGGGAGCTGTTTTTT

clone size: once
D gene: -
J gene: TRBJ2-7
V gene: TRBV27
CDR3 protein: CASSFGLSDEQYF
CDR3 DNA: TGTGCCAGCAGTTTCGGACTGTCGGACGAGCAGTACTTC

clone size: -
D gene: TRBD1
J gene: TRBJ2-7
V gene: TRBV19
CDR3 protein: CASSRGLSSYEQYF
CDR3 DNA: TGTGCCAGTAGCAGGGGGCTAAGCTCCTACGAGCAGTACTTC

clone size: -
D gene: TRBD1
J gene: TRBJ2-6
V gene: TRBV29-1
CDR3 protein: CSGGDRASGANVLTF
CDR3 DNA: TGCAGCGGGGGGGACAGGGCTTCTGGGGCCAACGTCCTGACTTTC

clone size: -
D gene: TRBD2
J gene: TRBJ2-2
V gene: TRBV6-4
CDR3 protein: CASSDIAGATGELFF
CDR3 DNA: TGTGCCAGCAGTGATATAGCGGGAGCTACCGGGGAGCTGTTTTTT

clone size: -
D gene: TRBD2
J gene: TRBJ2-2
V gene: TRBV5-6
CDR3 protein: CASSLPGSGVGELFF
CDR3 DNA: TGTGCCAGCAGTCTCCCCGGGAGCGGGGTCGGGGAGCTGTTTTTT

clone size: few
D gene: TRBD1
J gene: TRBJ1-5
V gene: TRBV19
CDR3 protein: CASSMQGARSNQPQHF
CDR3 DNA: TGTGCCAGTAGTATGCAGGGGGCGCGGAGCAATCAGCCCCAGCATTTT

clone size: -
D gene: -
J gene: TRBJ2-3
V gene: TRBV28
CDR3 protein: CASSLYGRGGTDTQYF
CDR3 DNA: TGTGCCAGCAGTTTATACGGGAGAGGGGGCACAGATACGCAGTATTTT

clone size: once
D gene: TRBD1
J gene: TRBJ2-7
V gene: TRBV19
CDR3 protein: CASSRIPGQGAYEQYF
CDR3 DNA: TGTGCCAGCTCGCGAATCCCGGGACAGGGGGCCTACGAGCAGTACTTC

clone size: few
D gene: -
J gene: TRBJ1-2
V gene: TRBV5-6
CDR3 protein: CASSLRGGYTF
CDR3 DNA: TGTGCCAGCAGCCTTCGAGGTGGCTACACCTTC

clone size: -
D gene: TRBD1
J gene: TRBJ1-2
V gene: TRBV19
CDR3 protein: CASRRQGVDYGYTF
CDR3 DNA: TGTGCCAGTAGGAGACAGGGAGTGGACTATGGCTACACCTTC

clone size: -
D gene: -
J gene: TRBJ2-1
V gene: TRBV5-1
CDR3 protein: CASSLGPLLGRSSYNEQFF
CDR3 DNA: TGCGCCAGCAGCTTGGGCCCCTTACTGGGGCGGAGCTCCTACAATGAGCAGTTCTTC

clone size: -
D gene: TRBD1
J gene: TRBJ1-2
V gene: TRBV10-3
CDR3 protein: CAISPGTVYGYTF
CDR3 DNA: TGTGCCATCAGCCCAGGGACAGTATATGGCTACACCTTC

clone size: -
D gene: -
J gene: TRBJ2-7
V gene: TRBV27
CDR3 protein: CASSLDRFTYEQYF
CDR3 DNA: TGTGCCAGCAGTTTAGACAGGTTCACCTACGAGCAGTACTTC